These 3 T cell receptor beta chains share one sample of origin, sequenced in a study of spatial heterogeneity in lung cancer (dated by TCRdb to the late 2010s). Reading the label with the study, this specimen's time point is: sample taken at primary tumor resection. Antigen specificity for these receptors is unknown. Library preparation employed 5' RACE. The sequencer was a NextSeq 500. TCRdb cleaned the public reads at Q25 with fastp, built clones with MiXCR and kept in-frame beta chains. Under each unique CDR3 protein, matching rows form one entry showing the most common genes and DNA. The sample records about 100,000 distinct CDR3 sequences, 4% to 4.5% of which are singletons. Clones ranked in the top ten supply around 20% of the sample. Broader findings and caveats from the paper: The tumor nonsynonymous mutation count correlated with the number of expanded alpha and beta TCRs within the tumor.

The specimen comprised lung tumor tissue, sampled at surgery. These receptors were collected from a male donor with early-stage non-small cell lung cancer.

This clonotype was picked up many times. CDR3: CAISYSAGELFF. In nucleotides, the CDR3 is TGTGCCATCAGTTATTCGGCCGGGGAGCTGTTTTTT. The J gene is TRBJ2-2, the V gene TRBV10-3; D remains ambiguous. Trimming removed 5 bases from V and 6 bases from J, with 7 bases in between. This CDR3 has 12 residues. The V gene's germline CDR1 is ENHRY and CDR2 SYGVKD.

The chain carries TRBV5-1 and TRBJ2-5; weak D call: TRBD2 (5 bases). This CDR3 is 14 amino acids long. The V gene's germline CDR1 is SGHRS and CDR2 YFSETQ. Trimming took 0 bases from V and 3 from J, leaving 9 bases between them. CDR3 loop: CASSLEAAEETQYF. CDR3 coding DNA: TGCGCCAGCAGCTTGGAAGCAGCGGAAGAGACCCAGTACTTC.

Ten or more counts support this clonotype. The chain joins TRBV11-2 to TRBJ2-1; D not resolved. The CDR3 extends over 12 amino acids. Per germline, CDR1 SGHAT and CDR2 FQNNGV. The V gene lost 4 bases and the J gene lost 10 bases, with 11 bases spanning the gap. The CDR3 loop is CASSSLFLEQFF. The CDR3, as DNA: TGTGCCAGCAGCTCCCTCTTTCTAGAGCAGTTCTTC.